The T cell receptor (beta chain) under discussion was sequenced for a study of CXCR3-negative and CXCR3-positive naive CD8 T cells. The authors made the TRB cDNA libraries by 5' RACE using UMI labels. TCRdb re-analyzed the 5' RACE reads; it lists each CDR3 protein once, without DNA. This repertoire includes some 50,000 distinct CDR3 sequences. This CDR3 contains 17 residues. CDR1 is SGHRS and CDR2 is YFSETQ in the germline V gene. Sample: naive CXCR3- CD8+ T cells from blood. As to subset: CD45RO-CCR7+CD27+CD95- naive CD8+ T cells lacking CXCR3 (TNR3-). The receptor was isolated from a human donor in good health. Some clones in this sample may be carry-over from other donors' samples. The chain employs TRBV5-1 and TRBJ2-5; TCRdb indicates TRBD2, and absent DNA this call remains unverified. CDR3 sequence reads: CASSQLPGLAIQETQYF. The variable domain in full, with the rest retrieved from reference TRBV5-1 and TRBJ2-5, is KAGVTQTPRYLIKTRGQQVTLSCSPISGHRSVSWYQQTPGQGLQFLFEYFSETQRNKGNFPGRFSGRQFSNSRSEMNVSTLELGDSALYLCASSQLPGLAIQETQYFGPGTRLLVL.